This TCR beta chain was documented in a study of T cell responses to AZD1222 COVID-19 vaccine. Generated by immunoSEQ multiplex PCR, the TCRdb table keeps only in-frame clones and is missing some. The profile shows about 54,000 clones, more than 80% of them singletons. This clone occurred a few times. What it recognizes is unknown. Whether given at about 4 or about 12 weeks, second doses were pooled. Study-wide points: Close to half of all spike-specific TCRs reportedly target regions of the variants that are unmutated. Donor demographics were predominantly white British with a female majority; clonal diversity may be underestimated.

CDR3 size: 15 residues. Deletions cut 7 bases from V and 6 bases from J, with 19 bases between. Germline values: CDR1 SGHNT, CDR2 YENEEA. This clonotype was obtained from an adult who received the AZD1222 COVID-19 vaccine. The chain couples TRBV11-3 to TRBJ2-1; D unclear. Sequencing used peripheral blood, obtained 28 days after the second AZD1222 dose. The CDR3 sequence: CASTDRTRAGNEQFF. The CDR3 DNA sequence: TGTGCCAGCACCGATAGGACCCGGGCCGGCAATGAGCAGTTCTTC.